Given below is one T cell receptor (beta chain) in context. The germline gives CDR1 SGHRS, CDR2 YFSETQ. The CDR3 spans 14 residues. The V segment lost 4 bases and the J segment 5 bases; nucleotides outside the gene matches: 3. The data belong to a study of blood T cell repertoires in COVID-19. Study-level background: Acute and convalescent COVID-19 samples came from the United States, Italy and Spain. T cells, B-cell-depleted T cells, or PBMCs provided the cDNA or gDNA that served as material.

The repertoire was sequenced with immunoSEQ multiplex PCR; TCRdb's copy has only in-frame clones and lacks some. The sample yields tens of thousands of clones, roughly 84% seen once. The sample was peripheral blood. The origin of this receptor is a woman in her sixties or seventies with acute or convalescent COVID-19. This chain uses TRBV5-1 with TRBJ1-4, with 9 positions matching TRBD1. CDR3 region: CASSPGQGNEKLFF. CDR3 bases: TGCGCCAGCAGCCCGGGACAGGGAAATGAAAAACTGTTTTTT.